This T cell receptor beta chain was sequenced in a study of cytomegalovirus exposure and HLA in healthy donors. Study-level background: Early on, a data release was issued that held 85 million to 95 million unique TCRs from HLA-typed donors. Study-wide findings and caveats: Within a later analysis, the majority of CMV-associated TCR beta chains appeared HLA-restricted. Researchers left out some V segments, among them TRBV6-2 and TRBV6-3, as indistinguishable. For TCR beta chains, V- and J-gene trimming was later linked to a missense DCLRE1C variant.

About this clone itself: Its antigen is currently unknown.

13 Jbeta primers and 60 Vbeta primers were used for the PCR. Sequencing used immunoSEQ multiplex PCR; TCRdb keeps in-frame clones, though not all of them. This sample has 150,000 to 200,000 clones; around 76% occur once, and the top ten carry about 1.9%. Trimming took 4 bases from V and 3 from J; bases not matched to a gene: 3. Germline V lookup: CDR1 SGHRS, CDR2 YFSETQ. This CDR3 is 13 amino acids long. Sequencing was carried out using PBMCs. This TCR came from a female donor in good health and CMV-seronegative. The chain uses TRBV5-1 and TRBJ1-1, with 7 nucleotides matching TRBD1. CDR3 DNA: TGCGCCAGCAGCCTCACAGGGGACACTGAAGCTTTCTTT. Its protein is CASSLTGDTEAFF.